This T cell receptor beta chain is from a study of shared clonotypes between healthy human individuals (TCRdb year 2020). With respect to the entire study: A few men and a couple of women, aged 18 to 49 years, made up the cohort. Blood TCR repertoires of several healthy adults were deeply sequenced to estimate repertoire size and the extent of clonotype sharing between individuals. Different laboratories and diverse techniques were used to prepare libraries and sequence TCR repertoires, to increase sequencing depth and limit assay-specific biases. Each donor's leukapheresis produced roughly between roughly 0.94 and 9.5 billion PBMCs. For each donor, CD4 naive and CD4 memory were each given three plates, CD8 naive was given two plates, and CD8 memory was given one plate.

Using the deep immunoSEQ assay, multiplex PCR amplified TCR CDR3 regions from genomic DNA. Extracted genomic DNA from each cell subset was distributed evenly across all wells of several immunoSEQ 96-well plates, and each plate was treated as a replicate. For sorted subsets, around 200 ng genomic DNA, equal to some 30,000 T cell genomes, was loaded into each replicate PCR. The purified libraries were quantified using a Qubit 3.0 fluorometer, sized with a Bioanalyzer 2100, and then quantified again using the KAPA Library Quantification kit. A separate single-read 150-cycle Illumina NextSeq 550 flow cell was used to sequence each immunoSEQ 96-well plate. Per the source publication's procedure: Because the immunoSEQ output held only junctional sequences and lacked quality scores, the filtering could not match the filtering applied to full-length reads. Sequences were annotated with PyIR, a Python wrapper for IgBLAST v1.9, and V/J genes and CDR3 were assigned using IMGT germline references. Reads were removed for weak V/J assignments (E-value above 1e-6), missing CDR3, stop codons, out-of-frame junctions, or ambiguous translated residues. V3J clonotypes were defined as sequences sharing the same inferred V gene, J gene, and CDR3 amino acid sequence. The percentage overlap between two repertoires was calculated by dividing the number of shared unique clonotypes by the size of the smaller repertoire. RTK rarefaction, the Chao1 estimator, and Recon v2.1 estimates of unobserved clonotypes were used to assess repertoire richness. OLGA was used to compute generation probabilities for all TCRbeta clonotypes that the gDNA method yielded from a few donors. TCRdb took over this immuneACCESS table, retaining in-frame rearrangements with V and J assigned. Such tables are incomplete; in checked studies, under half of the missing clones stem from an unresolved V gene, and the remainder is unexplained. That table furnishes V, J and clone size, whereas the DNA furnished D and trimming. The sample table records around 700,000 clones; roughly 70% of these occur just once. Under 2% of the sample lies in the top ten.

Healthy HIV-negative adults with no recently reported acute infections or vaccinations were included as donors. All donors were Caucasian adults living in Nashville, Tennessee, USA. CD4+ T cells were enriched by magnetic negative selection, after which naive cells were positively selected on CD45RA and the negative fraction was taken as the memory subset. Blood was obtained by leukapheresis, after which PBMCs were separated by Ficoll-Histopaque density gradient centrifugation and cryopreserved in liquid nitrogen vapor phase. Purity and quantity of every magnetically sorted T cell population were checked by analytical flow cytometry. From each sorted fraction, genomic DNA was isolated and quantified by UV absorbance on a Nanodrop 2000c. V and J are truncated by 5 bases and 2 bases respectively, leaving an intervening sequence of 12 bases. From its cysteine to its phenylalanine, the CDR3 spans 14 amino acids. Just CDR3 DNA is preserved here, 42 bases in frame from base 1. Taken from the germline V gene, the CDR1 and CDR2 loops are MNHNS and SASEGT.

What the study reported, not specific to this receptor: Sampling was limited to blood, and TCR repertoires in tissue likely differ from TCR repertoires in blood. Because the study included a small number of donors, the genetic and exposure-history diversity represented was limited. Larger estimated clonotype richness was generally found for naive subsets than for memory subsets. Even with the large sequencing depth, rarefaction of the sorted-subset datasets indicated that sequencing was incomplete. Clonotypes shared by all four sorted-subset donors showed higher generation probabilities than non-shared clonotypes. When a few donors were compared, the shared fraction of clonotypes was about 5.2% for naive CD4, 3.5% to 4% for naive CD8, roughly 2.5% for memory CD4, and 0.35% to 0.5% for memory CD8. Pairwise subsampling led to the expectation that sequencing depth would affect the degree of clonotype sharing among donors.

This clone turned up a few times. Its cognate antigen has yet to be identified. The record has no base qualities; no much larger clone is one base away. The receptor's source is a woman under 40 in good health. Sequencing was carried out using memory CD4+ T cells sorted from blood. The cell subset or site label, as the study defines it: CD45RA-negative fraction. The chain joins TRBV6-1 to TRBJ1-1; TRBD1 might be the D gene, on 5 matching bases. The nucleotide sequence reads as follows: TGTGCCAGCAGTCAAAAACAGGCTAACACTGAAGCTTTCTTT. Protein translation: CASSQKQANTEAFF.